Each of the 13 T cell receptor beta chains below was sequenced from the same sample in a study of blood T cell repertoires in COVID-19. The protocol was immunoSEQ multiplex PCR, while the TCRdb copy is restricted to in-frame clones and leaves out a portion. The table records about 82,000 clones, around 78% of them present only once. The sample taken for sequencing was peripheral blood. Receptor source: a man between 60 and 75 years old with COVID-19, enrolled during active disease.

The chain combines TRBV7-2 with TRBJ1-1; no definite D call. CDR3 length equals 13 residues. Trimming removed 2 bases from V and 7 bases from J, with 11 bases in between. CDR1 is SGHTA, CDR2 FQGNSA, per germline. CDR3: CASSLHGKNEAFF. CDR3 nucleotide sequence: TGTGCCAGCAGCTTACACGGTAAGAATGAAGCTTTCTTT.

This clone was observed a single time. This chain connects TRBV5-5 to TRBJ1-3; D gene ambiguous. The CDR3 length is 14 residues. Trimming cost V 3 bases and J 2 bases, with 9 bases left between them. Germline V gives CDR1 SGHKS, CDR2 YYEKEE (reference sequence). The DNA for the CDR3 is TGTGCCAGCAGCTATCCTGGAGCTGGAAACACCATATATTTT. Amino acids: CASSYPGAGNTIYF.

This clone was recorded a few times. This chain connects TRBV6-6 to TRBJ2-5, with TRBD2 matching 14 bases. The CDR3 runs 16 residues. Germline CDR1 MNHNY, CDR2 SVGAGI (reference sequence). J was trimmed by 4 bases and V by 5 bases; bases with no gene match: 6. The CDR3 loop reads CASSTRLAGGSETQYF. Here the CDR3 DNA reads TGTGCCAGCAGTACTAGACTAGCGGGGGGGTCAGAGACCCAGTACTTC.

This chain links TRBV14 with TRBJ2-1; TRBD2 aligns across 16 bases. Germline-derived CDR1 and CDR2 are SGHDN and FVKESK. Trimming cost V 2 bases and J 2 bases; bases outside gene matches: 3. This CDR3 has 18 residues. CDR3 bases: TGTGCCAGCAGCCAACCGGGACTAGCGGGAGGGGCCTACAATGAGCAGTTCTTC. Translation: CASSQPGLAGGAYNEQFF.

The rearrangement joins TRBV7-2 to TRBJ2-3; 9 bases match TRBD2. CDR3 length: 17 amino acids. V lost 2 bases and J lost 6; bases outside the gene matches: 12. Germline V gives CDR1 SGHTA, CDR2 FQGNSA. CDR3 coding DNA: TGTGCCAGCAGCTTATGGCTAGCGGGGTCAACTGAGGATACGCAGTATTTT. Encoded protein: CASSLWLAGSTEDTQYF.

This clone was seen once. Sequence at one end of the junction differs from germline and may be a read error. This chain uses TRBV3-1 (or the pseudogene TRBV3-2) with TRBJ2-7, with 8 bases matching TRBD1. The CDR3 runs 11 residues. Germline CDR1 and CDR2: LGHDT and YNNKEL (reference sequence). The CDR3 DNA reads TGTGCCAGCAGCACGGCGACAGGGGCCATCTTC. It translates to CASSTATGAIF.

The rearrangement uses TRBV18 and TRBJ1-1; 9 bases agree with TRBD1. V gave up 2 bases and J gave up 6 bases; unmatched junction bases: 4. Germline V gives CDR1 KGHSH, CDR2 LQKENI. This CDR3 comprises 14 residues. The CDR3: CASSPGQGSAEAFF. In DNA form, the CDR3 reads TGTGCCAGCTCACCAGGACAGGGGTCGGCTGAAGCTTTCTTT.

The CDR3 here is CASSGRGEQFF. CDR3 nucleotides: TGTGCCAGCAGTGGACGGGGTGAGCAGTTCTTC. V usage is TRBV2 and J usage is TRBJ2-1, with D possibly matching TRBD2 (5 bases). Trimming cost V 4 bases and J 9 bases, with 7 bases left between them. Germline CDR1 is SNHLY and CDR2 is FYNNEI. The CDR3 is made up of 11 amino acids. The variable domain in full, completed from reference TRBV2 and TRBJ2-1, reads EPEVTQTPSHQVTQMGQEVILRCVPISNHLYFYWYRQILGQKVEFLVSFYNNEISEKSEIFDDQFSVERPDGSNFTLKIRSTKLEDSAMYFCASSGRGEQFFGPGTRLTVL.

This chain uses TRBV2 with TRBJ1-2, with TRBD1 identical over 9 bases. V lost 6 bases, J lost 8 bases, and 7 bases stayed unmatched. Germline loops: CDR1 SNHLY, CDR2 FYNNEI. The CDR3 is made up of 13 amino acids. The CDR3 loop reads CASRAGQGKGYTF. In DNA, the CDR3 is TGTGCCAGCAGGGCAGGACAGGGGAAGGGCTACACCTTC.

The chain combines TRBV11-2 with TRBJ2-1; TRBD2 aligns across 15 bases. Germline values: CDR1 SGHAT, CDR2 FQNNGV. V was clipped by 5 bases and J by 5 bases; unmatched bases: 4. This CDR3 has 16 amino acids. This chain's CDR3 is CASSKGLAGGDNEQFF. In nucleotides, the CDR3 is TGTGCCAGCAGCAAAGGACTAGCGGGGGGGGACAATGAGCAGTTCTTC.

V and J are TRBV21-1 and TRBJ2-6; the table's D call, TRBD1, has no DNA check behind it. TRBV21-1 has pseudogene status. The CDR3 contains 17 residues. The CDR3 DNA follows: TGTGCCAGCAGCAATAAAGACAGCCCCTCTGGGGCCAACGTCCTGACTTTC. Protein product: CASSNKDSPSGANVLTF.

The chain recombines TRBV7-9 with TRBJ2-7, with TRBD1 matching over 8 bases. The CDR3 loop spans 18 amino acids. V was pared by 3 bases and J by 4 bases, with 17 bases of the junction left unmatched. Per germline, CDR1 SEHNR and CDR2 FQNEAQ (reference sequence). The CDR3 is CASSFRTGTDLGGYEQYF. DNA of the CDR3: TGTGCCAGCAGCTTTCGGACAGGGACCGATCTCGGTGGATACGAGCAGTACTTC.

This chain links TRBV11-2 with TRBJ1-2, with a possible D match to TRBD1 (6 bases). Germline values: CDR1 SGHAT, CDR2 FQNNGV. The CDR3 has 14 residues. Trimming pared 5 bases from V and 4 bases from J, leaving 14 bases between. The CDR3: CASSRVGGTYGYTF. The DNA for the CDR3 is TGTGCCAGCAGCCGAGTAGGGGGAACCTATGGCTACACCTTC.